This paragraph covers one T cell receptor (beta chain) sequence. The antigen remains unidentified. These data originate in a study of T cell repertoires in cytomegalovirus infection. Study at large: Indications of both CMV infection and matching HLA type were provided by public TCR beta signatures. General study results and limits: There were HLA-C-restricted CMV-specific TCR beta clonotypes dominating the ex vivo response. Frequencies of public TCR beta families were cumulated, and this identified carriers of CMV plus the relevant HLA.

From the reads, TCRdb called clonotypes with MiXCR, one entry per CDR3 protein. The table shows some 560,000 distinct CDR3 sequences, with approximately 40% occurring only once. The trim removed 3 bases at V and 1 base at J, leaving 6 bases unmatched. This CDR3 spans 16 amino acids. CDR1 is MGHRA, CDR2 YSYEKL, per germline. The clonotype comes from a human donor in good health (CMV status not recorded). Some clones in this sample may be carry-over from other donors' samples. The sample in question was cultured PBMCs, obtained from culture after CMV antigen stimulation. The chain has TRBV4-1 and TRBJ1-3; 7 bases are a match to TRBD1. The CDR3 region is CASSHPTGQSGNTIYF. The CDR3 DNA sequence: TGCGCCAGCAGCCATCCGACAGGGCAATCTGGAAACACCATATATTTT.